Shown below are 8 T cell receptor beta chains from a single sample sequenced in a study of T cell responses to AZD1222 COVID-19 vaccine. Sequenced by immunoSEQ multiplex PCR; TCRdb stores in-frame clones only, minus some. The table shows tens of thousands of clones, with around nine tenths occurring only once. Sequenced here: peripheral blood, sampled 28 days after the second dose of the MenACWY control vaccine. These receptors originate from an adult who received the MenACWY meningococcal vaccine as a control.

The chain combines TRBV11-3 with TRBJ2-7; maybe TRBD2 (5 bases). This CDR3 has 13 amino acids. The germline CDR1 and CDR2 sequences are SGHNT and YENEEA. V was pared by 5 bases and J by 1 base, with 9 bases between. CDR3 nucleotide sequence: TGTGCCAGCAGCGCGGGCCGATCCTACGAGCAGTACTTC. As protein: CASSAGRSYEQYF.

V is TRBV5-8 and J is TRBJ2-2, with D unresolved. The CDR3 has 14 residues. V was pared by 4 bases and J by 6 bases, with 13 bases between. Germline-derived CDR1 and CDR2 are SGHTS and YDEGEE. This CDR3 is CASSRDRRAGELFF. The CDR3 DNA is TGTGCCAGCAGCAGAGACCGTCGCGCCGGGGAGCTGTTTTTT.

The J gene is TRBJ2-3, the V gene TRBV5-1; 10 nucleotides match TRBD1. Trimming took 4 bases from V and 5 from J; bases not matched to a gene: 10. CDR3 length: 16 amino acids. The V gene's germline CDR1 is SGHRS and CDR2 YFSETQ. Here the CDR3 reads CASSLSTGGMGDTQYF. The CDR3 nucleotides read TGCGCCAGCAGCCTCTCGACAGGGGGCATGGGAGATACGCAGTATTTT.

This clone has a handful of counts. The chain has TRBV27 and TRBJ2-1; the D is unclear. Trimming took off 0 bases at V and 6 bases at J, with 6 bases between the two ends. The germline gives CDR1 MNHEY, CDR2 SMNVEV (reference sequence). The CDR3 totals 13 residues. CDR3 in DNA: TGTGCCAGCAGTTTATCGCCGGGCAATGAGCAGTTCTTC. Protein product: CASSLSPGNEQFF.

The chain combines TRBV7-2 with TRBJ1-1; D call uncertain. CDR1 and CDR2 from the germline V gene are SGHTA and FQGNSA. CDR3 length: 11 residues. Trimming removed 5 bases from V and 12 bases from J, with 13 bases in between. The chain's CDR3 is CASSPDLYPFF. CDR3 nucleotide sequence: TGTGCCAGCAGCCCCGACCTGTATCCTTTCTTT.

The V call is TRBV6-1, the J call TRBJ2-1; 8 bases match TRBD2. J lost 9 bases, V lost 1 base, and 8 bases had no gene match. Germline lookup yields CDR1 MNHNS and CDR2 SASEGT. The CDR3 runs to 15 residues. CDR3 residues: CASSEEGLEVGEQFF. The CDR3 DNA sequence: TGTGCCAGCAGTGAAGAGGGACTAGAGGTTGGTGAGCAGTTCTTC.

This chain connects TRBV5-8 to TRBJ1-4; 10 bases are a match to TRBD1. CDR3 size: 15 residues. V lost 3 bases, J lost 4 bases, and 3 bases stayed unmatched. Germline V lookup: CDR1 SGHTS, CDR2 YDEGEE. DNA for the CDR3: TGTGCCAGCAGCTCCGGGACAGGGGATAATGAAAAACTGTTTTTT. Translated, it gives CASSSGTGDNEKLFF.

The chain combines TRBV28 with TRBJ1-6; D unresolved. Looked up from germline, CDR1 is MDHEN and CDR2 is SYDVKM. This CDR3 has 15 amino acids. Trimming pared 5 bases from V and 2 bases from J, leaving 10 bases between. The CDR3 nucleotides are TGTGCCAGCAGTAAGAGGGTCACCTATAATTCACCCCTCCACTTT. Its protein is CASSKRVTYNSPLHF.